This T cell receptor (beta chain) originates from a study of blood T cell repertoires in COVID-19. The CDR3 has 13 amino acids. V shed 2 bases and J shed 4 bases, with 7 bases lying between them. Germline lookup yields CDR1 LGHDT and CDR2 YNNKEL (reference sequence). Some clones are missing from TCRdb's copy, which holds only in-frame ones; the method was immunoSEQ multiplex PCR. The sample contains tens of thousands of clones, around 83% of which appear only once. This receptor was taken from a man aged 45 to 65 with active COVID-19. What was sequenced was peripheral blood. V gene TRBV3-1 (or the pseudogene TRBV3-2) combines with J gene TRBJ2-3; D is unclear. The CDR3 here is CASSQWQADTQYF. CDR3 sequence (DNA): TGTGCCAGCAGCCAATGGCAAGCAGATACGCAGTATTTT.